A single sample is the source of the 2 T cell receptor beta chains below, sequenced in a study of CD8+CD57+ T cells in acquired aplastic anemia. All sequencing subjects had displayed CD8+CD57+ cell expansion on flow cytometry. The template used for profiling TCR beta VDJ and CDR3 was genomic DNA. TCRdb reprocessed the reads via MiXCR and lists one record per CDR3 protein. The top ten clones hold under 1.5% of a sample with 300,000 or so distinct CDR3 sequences, 56% of them seen once. Sample: sorted CD4+, CD8+, or CD8+CD57+ T cells (not recorded which) from PBMCs. The receptors derive from a human donor with aplastic anemia.

The chain carries TRBV6-1 and TRBJ1-5, with TRBD1 identical over 7 bases. Germline CDR1 and CDR2: MNHNS and SASEGT. This CDR3 spans 16 amino acids. V dropped 5 bases and J dropped 7; count of bases not matched to a gene: 14. The CDR3 spells CASSYSGQGQMQPQHF. The CDR3 DNA reads as TGTGCCAGCAGTTACTCCGGGCAGGGACAGATGCAGCCCCAGCATTTT.

This clonotype came up a few times. V and J are TRBV7-2 and TRBJ2-7; D may be TRBD1 (6 bases). Germline assignment: CDR1 SGHTA and CDR2 FQGNSA. Deletions cut 1 base from V and 6 bases from J, with 13 bases between. The CDR3 covers 14 residues. Here the CDR3 reads CASSLGPQGREQYF. The DNA for the CDR3 is TGTGCCAGCAGCTTAGGCCCACAGGGTCGCGAGCAGTACTTC.